These T cell receptor beta chains were read from a single sample in a study of glioma-infiltrating T cells after dendritic cell vaccination. Data came from immunoSEQ multiplex PCR; TCRdb stores just in-frame clones and leaves some out. The sample has approximately 10,000 clones; 81% are singletons. This sample comprised blood, obtained after dendritic cell vaccination. The receptors come from a human donor with glioblastoma. Each CDR3 is given with its conserved first and last residue. D genes are given only for firm matches. Part of the rows lack a size; the others show once, few, many or a class for expanded clones.

length	D	size	V	J	DNA	CDR3
15	.	.	TRBV7-9	TRBJ1-3	TGTGCCAGCAGCTATCCCACCCGTGAGGGAAACACCATATATTTT	CASSYPTREGNTIYF
15	.	.	TRBV7-9	TRBJ1-1	TGTGCCAGCAGCTTAGGGGAGGCGGGGGACACTGAAGCTTTCTTT	CASSLGEAGDTEAFF
15	TRBD1	.	TRBV19	TRBJ2-3	TGTGCCAGTAGTATCGGGACAGGGGGCGTAGATACGCAGTATTTT	CASSIGTGGVDTQYF
16	TRBD2	once	TRBV5-4	TRBJ2-7	TGTGCCAGCAGCCCTCGTAGCGGGAGGAGCACTTACGAGCAGTACTTC	CASSPRSGRSTYEQYF
13	TRBD1	.	TRBV7-2	TRBJ1-2	TGTGCCAGCAGCGGGGGACAGGGCTATGGCTACACCTTC	CASSGGQGYGYTF
15	TRBD1	few	TRBV18	TRBJ1-1	TGTGCCAGCTCACCACCTATTAGACAGGGAACTGAAGCTTTCTTT	CASSPPIRQGTEAFF
12	.	.	TRBV11-3	TRBJ2-2	TGTGCCAGCAGCTTAATCGGGGGGGAGCTGTTTTTT	CASSLIGGELFF
13	TRBD1	.	TRBV6-5	TRBJ1-6	TGTGCCAGCAGTGGACAGGGGAGCTCACCCCTCCACTTT	CASSGQGSSPLHF
15	.	.	TRBV14	TRBJ2-2	TGTGCCAGCCGGACCGGGGCGGGATCCACCGGGGAGCTGTTTTTT	CASRTGAGSTGELFF
13	.	.	TRBV27	TRBJ2-7	TGTGCCAGCAGCAGGACAGACTCCTACGAGCAGTACTTC	CASSRTDSYEQYF
11	.	.	TRBV20-1	TRBJ1-1	TGCAGTGCTAGAGCGGAGTCTGAAGCTTTCTTT	CSARAESEAFF
13	TRBD1	once	TRBV5-1	TRBJ2-5	TGCGCCAGCAGCCCGACAGGGTACGAGACCCAGTACTTC	CASSPTGYETQYF
18	TRBD1	.	TRBV19	TRBJ2-7	TGTGCCAGTAGTGCCTCCGGGACAGGGTTTTTTAGCTCCTACGAGCAGTACTTC	CASSASGTGFFSSYEQYF
15	.	.	TRBV5-6	TRBJ1-2	TGTGCCAGCAGCTCCCCGGGACTGTTGAACTATGGCTACACCTTC	CASSSPGLLNYGYTF
11	.	.	TRBV7-2	TRBJ2-5	TGTGCCAGCAGCCCAGATGAGACCCAGTACTTC	CASSPDETQYF
13	.	.	TRBV7-9	TRBJ2-3	TGTGCCAGCAGCCCACCCACCAGGGATACGCAGTATTTT	CASSPPTRDTQYF
15	TRBD1	.	TRBV6-4	TRBJ1-6	TGTGCCAGCAGTGTGACAGGGGGGTCGAATTCACCCCTCCACTTT	CASSVTGGSNSPLHF
16	.	.	TRBV5-6	TRBJ2-1	TGTGCCAGCAGCACTACTGGAGAGGGTTCCTACAATGAGCAGTTCTTC	CASSTTGEGSYNEQFF
14	TRBD1	.	TRBV6-4	TRBJ2-2	TGTGCCAGCAGTGACGGGACAGGGGCCGGGGAGCTGTTTTTT	CASSDGTGAGELFF
16	.	.	TRBV4-2	TRBJ2-7	TGTGCCAGCAGCCAAGATCGCGCGGGGACCCTCCACGAGCAGTACTTC	CASSQDRAGTLHEQYF
15	TRBD1	.	TRBV5-4	TRBJ2-2	TGTGCCAGCAGGGTGACAGGGCTCCACACCGGGGAGCTGTTTTTT	CASRVTGLHTGELFF
13	TRBD1	.	TRBV7-2	TRBJ1-2	TGTGCCAGCAACCAAGGGACAGGTTATGGCTACACCTTC	CASNQGTGYGYTF
16	.	.	TRBV9	TRBJ2-7	TGTGCCAGCAGCGTAGAACCTGGCGACTCATTGGACGAGCAGTACTTC	CASSVEPGDSLDEQYF
17	.	once	TRBV28	TRBJ1-5	TGTGCCAGCAGTTTCAGGCAGGGGATTAGAAGCAATCAGCCCCAGCATTTT	CASSFRQGIRSNQPQHF
16	TRBD2	.	TRBV7-9	TRBJ2-3	TGTGCCAGCAGCTTAGAAACGATGAGCGGGAGAGGTACGCAGTATTTT	CASSLETMSGRGTQYF
15	.	.	TRBV15	TRBJ2-3	TGTGCCACCAGCCTAAGAACCCGGGACTCCGATACGCAGTATTTT	CATSLRTRDSDTQYF
16	.	.	TRBV1	TRBJ2-1	TGCACCAGCAGCCAAGATCATTGCGCGATATACAATGAGCAGTTCTTC	CTSSQDHCAIYNEQFF
15	TRBD2	.	TRBV5-6	TRBJ2-2	TGTGCCAGCAGCGGACTAGCGAGTAACACCGGGGAGCTGTTTTTT	CASSGLASNTGELFF
16	.	.	TRBV4-1	TRBJ2-3	TGCGCCAGCAGCCAAGACCCCCCGGGAAGCACAGATACGCAGTATTTT	CASSQDPPGSTDTQYF
11	.	.	TRBV20-1	TRBJ2-3	TGCAGTGCTCTTATAAGCGATACGCAGTATTTT	CSALISDTQYF
14	.	.	TRBV19	TRBJ1-1	TGTGCCAGTAGTACCCACAGGGTCGACACTGAAGCTTTCTTT	CASSTHRVDTEAFF
13	.	.	TRBV7-2	TRBJ1-5	TGTGCCAGCAGCTTAGGTGGGGGGCAGCCCCAGCATTTT	CASSLGGGQPQHF
14	TRBD1	.	TRBV27	TRBJ2-7	TGTGCCAGCAGTTTCCGGGACAGGGCCTACGAGCAGTACTTC	CASSFRDRAYEQYF
14	TRBD1	few	TRBV6-6	TRBJ2-7	TGTGCCAGCAGCCGGACAGGGGTCACCTACGAGCAGTACTTC	CASSRTGVTYEQYF
15	.	.	TRBV27	TRBJ1-6	TGTGCCAGCAGGAAGCTGAGGACGGGAGAATCACCCCTCCACTTT	CASRKLRTGESPLHF
14	.	.	TRBV4-3	TRBJ2-1	TGCGCCAGCAGCCACGACCGGGACTACAATGAGCAGTTCTTC	CASSHDRDYNEQFF
16	.	.	TRBV2	TRBJ1-5	TGTGCCAGCAGTCTTCAGCGGGGCTATAGCAATCAGCCCCAGCATTTT	CASSLQRGYSNQPQHF
17	TRBD1	.	TRBV7-2	TRBJ2-7	TGTGCCAGCAGTGTTAGGTCTTTGGGGACAGGGGGTTTCGAGCAGTACTTC	CASSVRSLGTGGFEQYF
15	TRBD1	.	TRBV7-2	TRBJ1-1	TGTGCCAGCAGCTCCACCGGGACAGAGAACACTGAAGCTTTCTTT	CASSSTGTENTEAFF
15	TRBD2	.	TRBV9	TRBJ2-3	TGTGCCAGCAGCGTAGCTAGCGGGAAGTCAGATACGCAGTATTTT	CASSVASGKSDTQYF
14	.	.	TRBV27	TRBJ1-4	TGTGCCAGCAGTAGGAGGGTGGTAGGTGAAAAACTGTTTTTT	CASSRRVVGEKLFF
14	.	.	TRBV7-3	TRBJ2-3	TGTGCCAGCAGCCCTCTAAGTAGCACAGATACGCAGTATTTT	CASSPLSSTDTQYF
16	TRBD2	.	TRBV5-5	TRBJ2-3	TGTGCCAGCAGCTTGGTACCGGGGGGGGGCACAGATACGCAGTATTTT	CASSLVPGGGTDTQYF
15	TRBD1	few	TRBV25-1	TRBJ1-3	TGTGCCAGCAGTGAATTCGACAGGGCCGGAAACACCATATATTTT	CASSEFDRAGNTIYF
15	TRBD1	.	TRBV12-5	TRBJ1-2	TGTGCTAGTGGTCTCCGACAGGGAAGGGACTATGGCTACACCTTC	CASGLRQGRDYGYTF
17	.	.	TRBV11-2	TRBJ2-2	TGTGCCAGCAGCTTAGCTATCGCGGTAACCCTAGCCGGGGAGCTGTTTTTT	CASSLAIAVTLAGELFF
13	.	.	TRBV7-3	TRBJ2-1	TGTGCCAGCAGCCCAACCAGATGGGAGGAGCAGTTCTTC	CASSPTRWEEQFF
16	TRBD1	.	TRBV4-3	TRBJ2-3	TGCGCCAGCAGCCAAGAGACAGGGGGCATGACAGATACGCAGTATTTT	CASSQETGGMTDTQYF
14	TRBD1	few	TRBV7-2	TRBJ2-4	TGTGCCAGCAGCCCCGACAGGGGAATGGACATTCAGTACTTC	CASSPDRGMDIQYF
14	.	.	TRBV19	TRBJ1-2	TGTGCCACCGTTAAACCGGGAACTAACTATGGCTACACCTTC	CATVKPGTNYGYTF
12	.	.	TRBV27	TRBJ2-7	TGTGCCAGCAGGAGCCGGACAACCAGGGAGTACTTC	CASRSRTTREYF
17	TRBD2	.	TRBV4-3	TRBJ2-5	TGCGCCAGCAGCCAAGAAAGGTCCAGCGGGGAGCAAGAGACCCAGTACTTC	CASSQERSSGEQETQYF
14	TRBD2	.	TRBV2	TRBJ2-1	TGTGCCAGCAGTGTACGGCTAGCGGGGAATGAGCAGTTCTTC	CASSVRLAGNEQFF
15	TRBD1	.	TRBV6-5	TRBJ1-3	TGTGCCAGCAGTCCCGGGACAGGGAAAAGCAACACCATATATTTT	CASSPGTGKSNTIYF
16	.	.	TRBV15	TRBJ2-5	TGTGCCACCAGCAGAGAGGGTCCGGGGGGCGCAGAGACCCAGTACTTC	CATSREGPGGAETQYF
15	.	.	TRBV5-5	TRBJ2-1	TGTGCCAGCAGCTTGGTACCCAGGGTAGGTGGTGAGCAGTTCTTC	CASSLVPRVGGEQFF
15	.	.	TRBV27	TRBJ2-6	TGTGCCAGCAGGGAGCTAAGCTCTGGGGCCAACGTCCTGACTTTC	CASRELSSGANVLTF
19	TRBD2	.	TRBV15	TRBJ2-2	TGTGCCACCAGCAAACAGAAACCGGGACTAGCGGCGAACACCGGGGAGCTGTTTTTT	CATSKQKPGLAANTGELFF
15	.	.	TRBV7-2	TRBJ1-1	TGTGCCAGCAGCCCGGTGGTAGACAGGAGGACTGAAGCTTTCTTT	CASSPVVDRRTEAFF